Below, 29 T cell receptor beta chains from the same sample are listed, as sequenced in a study of neurological immune-mediated disorders. A single record per CDR3 protein comes from TCRdb applying MiXCR to the 5' RACE reads. This sample has fewer than 80,000 distinct CDR3 sequences, with around 5.2% found just once. Sequenced sample: PBMCs. The receptors shown here come from a woman between 45 and 60 years old with multiple sclerosis.

For the CDR3, the DNA is TGTGCCAGCAGCTCGACATTCAGGAGCGGGGAGCTGTTTTTT. Its translation is CASSSTFRSGELFF. This chain uses TRBV7-3 with TRBJ2-2; no firm D call. The CDR3 contains 14 residues. Deletions cut 4 bases from V and 7 bases from J, with 13 bases between. CDR1 and CDR2 (germline): SGHTA, FQGTGA.

This clonotype was recorded many times. The chain employs TRBV20-1 and TRBJ2-1, with D tentatively TRBD2 (6 bases). CDR1 and CDR2 (germline): DFQATT, SNEGSKA (reference sequence). The CDR3 runs 13 residues. V gave up 3 bases and J gave up 4 bases, with 10 bases separating them. The CDR3 sequence: CSARPRGYNEQFF. In DNA, the CDR3 is TGCAGTGCTAGGCCCCGGGGGTACAATGAGCAGTTCTTC.

As for this clonotype: A read error is possible here, since a much larger clone lies one base away. J is TRBJ1-1 and V is TRBV29-1; D gene unclear. CDR1 is SQVTM, CDR2 ANQGSEA, per germline. The CDR3 spans 12 residues. Trimming took 5 bases from V and 1 from J, leaving 8 bases between them. The CDR3 is CSVFEGNTEAFF. DNA of the CDR3: TGCAGCGTTTTTGAAGGGAACACTGAAGCTTTCTTT.

The chain links TRBV6-5 to TRBJ1-2, with TRBD1 matching over 7 bases. This CDR3 has 13 amino acids. V shed 2 bases, J shed 3 bases, and the junction held 0 bases outside the gene matches. Looked up from germline, CDR1 is MNHEY and CDR2 is SVGAGI. In nucleotides, the CDR3 is TGTGCCAGCAGTTACGGGACAGACTATGGCTACACCTTC. It is translated as CASSYGTDYGYTF.

This clonotype appeared many times. A much bigger clone sits one base away, suggesting this may be a read error. CDR3 coding DNA: TGTGCCATCAGACCTGCGGAGACGAACACTGAAGCTTTCTTT. As protein: CAIRPAETNTEAFF. This rearrangement joins TRBV10-3 to TRBJ1-1; D is unresolved. V was trimmed by 6 bases and J by 1 base, leaving 12 bases between them. Per the germline V gene, CDR1 is ENHRY and CDR2 is SYGVKD. The CDR3 contains 14 residues.

The V and J genes are TRBV6-5 and TRBJ2-2; 14 bases map to TRBD2. Germline V gene sequence: CDR1 MNHEY, CDR2 SVGAGI. The V gene end was trimmed by 2 bases and the J gene end by 6 bases; junction bases not matched to a gene: 8. CDR3 length: 18 residues. The CDR3 nucleotides read TGTGCCAGCAGTTACATGGGACTAGCGGGGGACTCTGCCGGGGAGCTGTTTTTT. This gives the protein CASSYMGLAGDSAGELFF.

This clonotype was seen many times. The chain joins TRBV20-1 to TRBJ2-1, with a tentative D call TRBD1 (5 bases). V shed 3 bases and J shed 4 bases, with 13 bases lying between them. Germline-derived CDR1 and CDR2 are DFQATT and SNEGSKA (reference sequence). This CDR3 is 14 amino acids long. The CDR3 spells CSARVGVGYNEQFF. The CDR3 DNA reads TGCAGTGCTAGGGTAGGGGTGGGGTACAATGAGCAGTTCTTC.

This clonotype was found many times. The chain carries TRBV9 and TRBJ2-1; no clear D. Germline values: CDR1 SGDLS, CDR2 YYNGEE. CDR3 size: 14 residues. With 4 bases removed from V and 7 bases from J, the gap between germline ends came to 15 bases. CDR3 in DNA: TGTGCCAGCAGCCTACGCGCCGAGTGGAATGAGCAGTTCTTC. Protein: CASSLRAEWNEQFF.

This clonotype was seen repeatedly, ten times or more. The rearrangement joins TRBV5-1 to TRBJ1-1; unclear D gene. Trimming pared 4 bases from V and 4 bases from J, leaving 14 bases between. The CDR3 is 14 residues long. Germline CDR1 and CDR2: SGHRS and YFSETQ. The CDR3 spells CASSPGRGGTEAFF. CDR3 nucleotides: TGCGCCAGCAGCCCTGGACGAGGAGGCACTGAAGCTTTCTTT.

Many counts were recorded for this clonotype. The chain recombines TRBV3-1 with TRBJ2-3; D uncertain. Trimming left V 1 base short and J 2 bases short, with 7 bases between. The CDR3 totals 14 residues. Germline V CDR1 and CDR2: LGHDT, YNNKEL (reference sequence). CDR3 region: CASSQAWYTDTQYF. CDR3 coding DNA: TGTGCCAGCAGCCAAGCTTGGTACACAGATACGCAGTATTTT.

This clonotype was seen many times. The genes are TRBV12-3 or TRBV12-4 and TRBJ1-5; possibly TRBD1 for D (5 bases). The CDR3 runs to 15 residues. Trimming stripped 6 bases from V and 1 base from J, with 13 bases between. CDR3: CASRSGTASNQPQHF. The CDR3 DNA follows: TGTGCCAGCAGGTCCGGGACTGCGAGCAATCAGCCCCAGCATTTT.

At least ten counts were recorded for this clonotype. The chain recombines TRBV20-1 with TRBJ2-2; possibly TRBD1 for D (5 bases). The germline CDR1 and CDR2 sequences are DFQATT and SNEGSKA (reference sequence). This CDR3 has 12 residues. Trimming took off 5 bases at V and 7 bases at J, with 11 bases between the two ends. In nucleotides, the CDR3 is TGCAGTGCTCCGACAGATGGCGGGGAGCTGTTTTTT. Protein sequence: CSAPTDGGELFF.

Ten or more counts support this clonotype. This chain joins TRBV24-1 and TRBJ2-5; D might be TRBD2 (7 bases). CDR1 is KGHDR and CDR2 is SFDVKD in the germline V gene. The CDR3 totals 15 residues. V was cut by 0 bases and J by 2 bases, with 9 bases left in between. This CDR3 reads CATSDLRGAQETQYF. Here the CDR3 DNA reads TGTGCCACCAGTGATTTGCGGGGGGCTCAAGAGACCCAGTACTTC.

Ten or more counts support this clonotype. The chain carries TRBV7-2 and TRBJ2-5; D is perhaps TRBD2 (5 bases). The CDR3 extends over 12 amino acids. Germline-derived CDR1 and CDR2 are SGHTA and FQGNSA. Trimming shortened V by 5 bases and J by 2 bases, and 6 bases separated the two germline ends. Here the CDR3 reads CASSQRQETQYF. Written as DNA, the CDR3 is TGTGCCAGCAGCCAGCGGCAAGAGACCCAGTACTTC.

This clonotype was counted many times. The chain couples TRBV6-2 or TRBV6-3 to TRBJ2-2; D is perhaps TRBD1 or TRBD2 (7 bases each). The germline V and J ends were trimmed by 6 bases and 5 bases, with 22 bases remaining between them. The CDR3 spans 17 residues. Per germline, CDR1 MNHEY and CDR2 SVGEGT. The CDR3 DNA sequence: TGTGCCAGCAGAGCGGGGAAAGGCAGGGGACAGACCGGGGAGCTGTTTTTT. Its protein product is CASRAGKGRGQTGELFF.

The chain couples TRBV12-3 or TRBV12-4 to TRBJ1-5; maybe TRBD1 (6 bases). V gave up 6 bases and J gave up 6 bases, with 18 bases separating them. CDR3 length: 15 amino acids. The chain's CDR3 is CASSRSPKGGQPQHF. The CDR3 DNA sequence: TGTGCCAGCAGCCGGAGCCCCAAAGGGGGTCAGCCCCAGCATTTT.

This clonotype came up many times. V is TRBV7-8 and J is TRBJ2-1; no reliable D call. CDR1 is SGHVS and CDR2 is FQNEAQ in the germline V gene. The CDR3 extends over 11 amino acids. V was pared by 5 bases and J by 5 bases, with 4 bases between. CDR3 in amino acids: CASSNHNEQFF. The CDR3 region has the DNA TGTGCCAGCAGCAACCACAATGAGCAGTTCTTC.

Many counts were recorded for this clonotype. The chain links TRBV5-1 to TRBJ2-3; D is ambiguous. This CDR3 region has 13 residues. Germline CDR1 is SGHRS and CDR2 is YFSETQ. Trimming removed 2 bases from V and 2 bases from J, with 6 bases in between. CDR3 DNA: TGCGCCAGCAGCTTTACAGCCACAGATACGCAGTATTTT. This sequence encodes CASSFTATDTQYF.

This clonotype has at least ten counts. This sequence joins TRBV9 and TRBJ2-2; no firm D call. This CDR3 has 12 residues. Trimming took 2 bases from V and 3 from J, leaving 2 bases between them. Germline-derived CDR1 and CDR2 are SGDLS and YYNGEE. This CDR3 is CASSVDTGELFF. The CDR3 DNA reads TGTGCCAGCAGCGTGGACACCGGGGAGCTGTTTTTT.

This clonotype showed up many times. The CDR3 loop is CSARPGGVNTEAFF. CDR3 sequence (DNA): TGCAGCGCCCGACCAGGGGGCGTGAACACTGAAGCTTTCTTT. The gene calls are TRBV29-1 and TRBJ1-1, with 8 bases matching TRBD1. The CDR3 covers 14 residues. CDR1 and CDR2 from the germline V gene are SQVTM and ANQGSEA. The J segment lost 0 bases and the V segment lost 7 bases, leaving 7 bases of the junction unmatched.

The rearrangement links TRBV5-6 to TRBJ2-6, with D possibly being TRBD2 (6 bases). CDR3 length: 15 amino acids. V was shortened by 3 bases and J by 0 bases, with 7 bases between the two germline ends. Germline values: CDR1 SGHDT, CDR2 YYEEEE. CDR3 region: CASSSEGSGANVLTF. The CDR3, as DNA: TGTGCCAGCAGCTCGGAGGGCTCTGGGGCCAACGTCCTGACTTTC.

This clonotype was observed many times. The chain combines TRBV29-1 with TRBJ2-1; D uncertain. The CDR3 length is 10 residues. Germline values: CDR1 SQVTM, CDR2 ANQGSEA. Trimming took off 5 bases at V and 9 bases at J, with 8 bases between the two ends. As DNA, the CDR3 is TGCAGCGTTACTCCTAGTGAGCAGTTCTTC. It yields the protein CSVTPSEQFF.

This clonotype was picked up many times. The chain has TRBV20-1 and TRBJ2-1; 7 nucleotides match TRBD1. CDR3 size: 15 residues. With 1 base clipped from V and 7 bases from J, the junction kept 10 bases outside the gene matches. Germline loops: CDR1 DFQATT, CDR2 SNEGSKA (reference sequence). CDR3 DNA: TGCAGTGCTAGAGTATTAGCTCCAGGGGGAAATGAGCAGTTCTTC. Amino acids: CSARVLAPGGNEQFF.

This chain connects TRBV28 to TRBJ2-7; possibly TRBD1 or TRBD2 for D (5 bases each). Germline lookup yields CDR1 MDHEN and CDR2 SYDVKM. Trimming took off 6 bases at V and 7 bases at J, with 25 bases between the two ends. This CDR3 spans 16 amino acids. The CDR3 DNA is TGTGCCAGCAGCCCCTCTGGGGGAAAGGGTTTGCAAGAGCAGTACTTC. It yields the protein CASSPSGGKGLQEQYF.

The J gene is TRBJ2-3, the V gene TRBV7-2; D uncertain. Per germline, CDR1 SGHTA and CDR2 FQGNSA. Trimming left V 4 bases short and J 8 bases short, with 13 bases between. The CDR3 spans 13 residues. DNA of the CDR3: TGTGCCAGCAGCTCAATGCGAACCGGTACGCAGTATTTT. This encodes CASSSMRTGTQYF. Based on the CDR3 plus reference TRBV7-2 and TRBJ2-3, the full variable domain is GAGVSQSPSNKVTEKGKDVELRCDPISGHTALYWYRQSLGQGLEFLIYFQGNSAPDKSGLPSDRFSAERTGGSVSTLTIQRTQQEDSAVYLCASSSMRTGTQYFGPGTRLTVL.

Many counts were recorded for this clonotype. The chain is built from TRBV12-3 or TRBV12-4 and TRBJ1-5; D remains ambiguous. The CDR3 extends over 13 amino acids. Trimming took off 2 bases at V and 3 bases at J, with 5 bases between the two ends. The CDR3 DNA follows: TGTGCCAGCAGTTTATTCACCAATCAGCCCCAGCATTTT. Encoded protein: CASSLFTNQPQHF.

This clonotype was seen ten or more times. The rearrangement joins TRBV7-2 to TRBJ2-5, with D maybe TRBD2 (6 bases). The CDR3 extends over 15 amino acids. Trimming took 1 base from V and 4 from J, leaving 13 bases between them. The germline CDR1 and CDR2 sequences are SGHTA and FQGNSA. CDR3 sequence reads: CASSLELYGGETQYF. The CDR3 DNA sequence: TGTGCCAGCAGCTTAGAGTTATACGGGGGAGAGACCCAGTACTTC. The full variable domain, with the rest looked up from reference TRBV7-2 and TRBJ2-5, is GAGVSQSPSNKVTEKGKDVELRCDPISGHTALYWYRQSLGQGLEFLIYFQGNSAPDKSGLPSDRFSAERTGGSVSTLTIQRTQQEDSAVYLCASSLELYGGETQYFGPGTRLLVL.

This clonotype occurred many times. The genes are TRBV5-1 and TRBJ2-3, with a possible D match to TRBD1 (6 bases). Germline V gene sequence: CDR1 SGHRS, CDR2 YFSETQ. The CDR3 consists of 12 residues. Trimming removed 4 bases from V and 5 bases from J, with 8 bases in between. The CDR3 region has the DNA TGCGCCAGCAGCCCACAGGGAGATACGCAGTATTTT. Translated: CASSPQGDTQYF.

To note about this clonotype: One base away lies a much larger clone, so this may be a sequencing read error. V and J are TRBV28 and TRBJ2-1; D possibly corresponds to TRBD2 (7 bases). Germline assignment: CDR1 MDHEN and CDR2 SYDVKM. V dropped 8 bases and J dropped 7 bases, with 15 bases sitting between them. The length of the CDR3 is 13 residues. This CDR3 is CASQLGGRNEQFF. In DNA, the CDR3 is TGTGCCAGCCAGTTGGGGGGGCGGAATGAGCAGTTCTTC.